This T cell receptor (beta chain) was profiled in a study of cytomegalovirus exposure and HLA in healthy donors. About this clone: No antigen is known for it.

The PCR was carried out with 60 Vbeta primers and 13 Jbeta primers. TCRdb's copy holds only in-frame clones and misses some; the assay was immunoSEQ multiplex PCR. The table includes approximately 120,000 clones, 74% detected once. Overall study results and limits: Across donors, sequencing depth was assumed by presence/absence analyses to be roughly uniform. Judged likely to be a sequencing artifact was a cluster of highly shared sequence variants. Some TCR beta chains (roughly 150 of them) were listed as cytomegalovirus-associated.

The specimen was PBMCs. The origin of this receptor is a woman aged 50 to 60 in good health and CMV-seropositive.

Written as DNA, the CDR3 is TGTGCCTGGATCGCCTTTATCGACTCTCCGCTTACAGAGCAGTACTTC. This sequence encodes CAWIAFIDSPLTEQYF. This rearrangement joins TRBV30 to TRBJ2-7; D unresolved. Trimming left V 4 bases short and J 7 bases short, with 26 bases between. The V gene's germline CDR1 is GTSNPN and CDR2 SVGIG (reference sequence). There are 16 residues in the CDR3.